This T cell receptor (beta chain) was profiled in a study of OX40 agonist ivuxolimab in advanced cancers. In germline, CDR1 is MNHEY, CDR2 SVGAGI. V gave up 2 bases and J gave up 6 bases, with 14 bases separating them. The CDR3 extends over 14 amino acids. Data came from immunoSEQ multiplex PCR; TCRdb stores just in-frame clones and leaves some out. The sample yields 30,000 to 40,000 clones, roughly 89% seen once. V and J are TRBV6-5 and TRBJ2-7; D is possibly TRBD2 (6 bases). Sample: CD4+ or CD8+ T cells sorted from blood, taken in a trial of the OX40 agonist ivuxolimab. This TCR was sampled from an adult with an advanced solid tumor such as melanoma, head and neck, liver or kidney cancer. As DNA, the CDR3 is TGTGCCAGCAGTTACAGTACGGGAGAGCGCGAGCAGTACTTC. It is translated as CASSYSTGEREQYF.